This T cell receptor (beta chain) was sequenced in a study of CD8 T cells in Susac syndrome. RNA, at about 0.5 to 1 ug, was reverse transcribed with random hexamers. It was immunoSEQ multiplex PCR that amplified TCR beta CDR3 across 54 Vbeta and 13 Jbeta. One entry per CDR3 protein results from TCRdb running MiXCR on the immunoSEQ multiplex PCR reads. Among roughly 150,000 distinct CDR3 sequences listed, about 94% were seen once. The CDR3 covers 14 residues. After removal of 2 bases from V and 3 bases from J, the junction contained 4 bases not matched to a gene. From germline, CDR1 is ENHRY and CDR2 SYGVKD. With regard to this clonotype: The antigen remains undetermined.

Study observations and caveats: As acknowledged by the study, its TCR sequencing and HLA analysis included a relatively small number of individuals.

TCR beta sequencing covered blood CD8+ and CD4+ T cells. The CD8+ and CD4+ T cells were isolated magnetically using a negative isolation approach, whereas the TEMRA cells were enriched by FACS. The specimen sequenced was CD8+ T cells from PBMCs. This clonotype was obtained from a human donor with multiple sclerosis. The genes are TRBV10-3 and TRBJ2-7, with 7 bases fitting TRBD1. Written as DNA, the CDR3 is TGTGCCATCAGTGAGGAGGGGGCCTTCTACGAGCAGTACTTC. Protein sequence: CAISEEGAFYEQYF.